The 27 T cell receptor beta chains below come from one sample, sequenced in a study of blood T cell repertoires in COVID-19. TCRdb's copy holds only in-frame clones and misses some; the assay was immunoSEQ multiplex PCR. The table includes some 330,000 clones, 88% detected once. The sample comprised PBMCs or T cells enriched from blood (not recorded which). Source of these receptors: a man in his thirties or forties who had recovered from COVID-19.

The chain couples TRBV5-1 to TRBJ1-4, with 7 bases fitting TRBD1. V gave up 2 bases and J gave up 3 bases; unmatched junction bases: 7. The CDR3 length is 16 residues. The germline gives CDR1 SGHRS, CDR2 YFSETQ. The DNA for the CDR3 is TGCGCCAGCAGCTTACAGGGGCAGGTATCTAATGAAAAACTGTTTTTT. Amino acids: CASSLQGQVSNEKLFF.

The chain combines TRBV9 with TRBJ1-2; 8 positions agree with TRBD1. Germline V gene sequence: CDR1 SGDLS, CDR2 YYNGEE. The CDR3 has 13 amino acids. Trimming at V came to 4 bases and at J to 2 bases, leaving 1 base not matched to a gene. CDR3 in amino acids: CASSRDRNYGYTF. CDR3 DNA sequence: TGTGCCAGCAGCCGGGACAGGAACTATGGCTACACCTTC.

The J gene is TRBJ1-2, the V gene TRBV6-5; 10 nucleotides align to TRBD1. This CDR3 has 13 amino acids. With V trimmed by 5 bases and J by 6 bases, 3 bases remained unmatched. CDR1 is MNHEY and CDR2 is SVGAGI in the germline V gene. The CDR3 loop reads CASSRDRGNGYTF. CDR3 DNA sequence: TGTGCCAGCAGTCGGGACAGGGGTAATGGCTACACCTTC.

This clone was recorded a few times. The V and J genes are TRBV21-1 and TRBJ1-2. TRBV21-1 is marked as a pseudogene. The CDR3 has 12 amino acids. In nucleotides, the CDR3 is TGTGCCAGCAGCCTCCCCCCCCGGGGCTACACCTTC. Encoded protein: CASSLPPRGYTF.

The chain couples TRBV5-1 to TRBJ1-4, with a tentative D call TRBD1 (5 bases). The germline V and J ends were trimmed by 0 bases and 6 bases, with 18 bases remaining between them. The CDR3 covers 17 residues. Germline V gives CDR1 SGHRS, CDR2 YFSETQ. The CDR3 spells CASSLEVSGPKDEKLFF. DNA of the CDR3: TGCGCCAGCAGCTTGGAAGTTTCAGGGCCGAAGGATGAAAAACTGTTTTTT.

The chain has TRBV7-9 and TRBJ1-2; TRBD1 agrees at 9 bases. The germline V gene has CDR1 SEHNR and CDR2 FQNEAQ (reference sequence). The CDR3 has 14 residues. Trimming removed 5 bases from V and 6 bases from J; junction bases left unmatched: 7. For the CDR3, the DNA is TGTGCCAGCAGCCCCGGACAGGGGTGGGATGGCTACACCTTC. Protein sequence: CASSPGQGWDGYTF.

J is TRBJ2-5 and V is TRBV28, with TRBD2 matching 12 bases. V dropped 2 bases and J dropped 5; count of bases not matched to a gene: 9. The CDR3 runs 17 residues. Germline V gives CDR1 MDHEN, CDR2 SYDVKM. Here the CDR3 DNA reads TGTGCCAGCAGTTTAGCTAGCGGGGGGGTATTAGGGGAGACCCAGTACTTC. Amino acids: CASSLASGGVLGETQYF. Complete variable domain (other parts from reference TRBV28 and TRBJ2-5): DVKVTQSSRYLVKRTGEKVFLECVQDMDHENMFWYRQDPGLGLRLIYFSYDVKMKEKGDIPEGYSVSREKKERFSLILESASTNQTSMYLCASSLASGGVLGETQYFGPGTRLLVL.

V gene TRBV9 combines with J gene TRBJ1-6; 11 positions match TRBD1. V lost 6 bases and J lost 8; bases outside the gene matches: 7. This CDR3 has 15 residues. The V gene's germline CDR1 is SGDLS and CDR2 YYNGEE. CDR3: CASTVGGQGDSPLHF. The CDR3 nucleotides are TGTGCCAGCACCGTCGGGGGACAGGGGGATTCACCCCTCCACTTT.

The chain joins TRBV5-1 to TRBJ2-3; no definite D call. In germline, CDR1 is SGHRS, CDR2 YFSETQ. V was pared by 1 base and J by 6 bases, with 15 bases between. CDR3 length: 15 amino acids. The chain's CDR3 is CASSLTAGAYDTQYF. The CDR3 nucleotides read TGCGCCAGCAGCTTGACGGCTGGAGCGTACGATACGCAGTATTTT.

The V gene is TRBV7-2, the J gene TRBJ1-1; D unclear. The V end lost 2 bases, the J end lost 2 bases, and 12 bases lay between the germline ends. The CDR3 runs 15 residues. Germline V CDR1 and CDR2: SGHTA, FQGNSA. This chain's CDR3 is CASSLLGLLNTEAFF. The DNA for the CDR3 is TGTGCCAGCAGCTTACTCGGGTTACTCAACACTGAAGCTTTCTTT.

This sequence joins TRBV4-1 and TRBJ1-1; unclear D gene. Between the trimmed V and J ends, which lost 0 bases and 4 bases, there was a span of 9 bases. This CDR3 has 14 amino acids. Looked up from germline, CDR1 is MGHRA and CDR2 is YSYEKL. This CDR3 reads CASSQEPLGTEAFF. For the CDR3, the DNA is TGCGCCAGCAGCCAAGAACCACTCGGCACTGAAGCTTTCTTT.

The V gene is TRBV6-6, the J gene TRBJ2-3; 8 bases are a match to TRBD2. This CDR3 comprises 15 residues. Unmatched junction bases numbered 4, after V lost 4 bases and J lost 1 base. Germline lookup yields CDR1 MNHNY and CDR2 SVGAGI (reference sequence). As DNA, the CDR3 is TGTGCCAGCAGTTTCACGACTAGCGGCACAGATACGCAGTATTTT. Encoded protein: CASSFTTSGTDTQYF.

The genes are TRBV27 and TRBJ2-7; D is perhaps TRBD2 (5 bases). The V gene's germline CDR1 is MNHEY and CDR2 SMNVEV (reference sequence). Trimming took off 3 bases at V and 1 base at J, with 13 bases between the two ends. The CDR3 is 15 residues long. CDR3: CASSFGGGLSYEQYF. In nucleotides, the CDR3 is TGTGCCAGCAGTTTTGGTGGCGGGCTTTCCTACGAGCAGTACTTC.

J is TRBJ1-6 and V is TRBV28; 8 bases agree with TRBD1. Germline V gives CDR1 MDHEN, CDR2 SYDVKM. Trimming at V came to 1 base and at J to 9 bases, leaving 5 bases not matched to a gene. The CDR3 contains 15 residues. The CDR3 loop reads CASSLSGGVGSPLHF. Here the CDR3 DNA reads TGTGCCAGCAGTTTATCAGGGGGCGTAGGTTCACCCCTCCACTTT.

The J gene is TRBJ1-6, the V gene TRBV11-2, with 9 bases aligning to TRBD1. Trimming removed 5 bases from V and 10 bases from J; junction bases left unmatched: 6. The CDR3 has 14 amino acids. Germline V gene sequence: CDR1 SGHAT, CDR2 FQNNGV. The CDR3 nucleotides read TGTGCCAGCAGCCCGGGACAGGGATACTCACCCCTCCACTTT. This sequence encodes CASSPGQGYSPLHF.

This chain joins TRBV30 and TRBJ1-4, with D possibly TRBD1 on 5 matching bases. Germline V gene lookup returns CDR1 GTSNPN and CDR2 SVGIG (reference sequence). With 2 bases removed from V and 11 bases from J, the gap between germline ends came to 12 bases. CDR3 length: 12 residues. CDR3 sequence (DNA): TGTGCCTGGAGTCCCGGGGGAGGGAAACTGTTTTTT. Its protein is CAWSPGGGKLFF. The full variable domain, its missing parts supplied by reference TRBV30 and TRBJ1-4, is SQTIHQWPATLVQPVGSPLSLECTVEGTSNPNLYWYRQAAGRGLQLLFYSVGIGQISSEVPQNLSASRPQDRQFILSSKKLLLSDSGFYLCAWSPGGGKLFFGSGTQLSVL.

V gene TRBV3-1 (or the pseudogene TRBV3-2) combines with J gene TRBJ2-2, with D perhaps TRBD1 (5 bases). The V end lost 1 base, the J end lost 0 bases, and 18 bases lay between the germline ends. The CDR3 length is 19 residues. Germline assignment: CDR1 LGHDT and CDR2 YNNKEL (reference sequence). The CDR3 loop reads CASSQVGLTGRANTGELFF. The CDR3 DNA sequence: TGTGCCAGCAGCCAAGTGGGCCTCACAGGCCGCGCGAACACCGGGGAGCTGTTTTTT.

The J gene is TRBJ1-1, the V gene TRBV7-9, with D perhaps TRBD1 (5 bases). V lost 5 bases, J lost 1 base, and 38 bases lay in between. Germline assignment: CDR1 SEHNR and CDR2 FQNEAQ (reference sequence). The CDR3 length is 23 residues. The CDR3 is CASSTPDLREERIPPTQNTEAFF. For the CDR3, the DNA is TGTGCCAGCAGCACACCCGACCTCAGGGAAGAGAGGATCCCCCCAACTCAGAACACTGAAGCTTTCTTT.

The chain couples TRBV29-1 to TRBJ1-5; D ambiguous. Germline CDR1 SQVTM, CDR2 ANQGSEA. Trimming pared 0 bases from V and 4 bases from J, leaving 7 bases between. CDR3 length: 13 residues. The CDR3 here is CSVEDGGNQPQHF. The CDR3 coding sequence is TGCAGCGTTGAAGATGGAGGGAATCAGCCCCAGCATTTT.

The V call is TRBV3-1 (or the pseudogene TRBV3-2), the J call TRBJ1-2; D gene ambiguous. V lost 2 bases and J 9 bases, leaving 7 bases between the germline ends. This CDR3 spans 11 amino acids. From germline, CDR1 is LGHDT and CDR2 YNNKEL (reference sequence). The CDR3 is CASSQTLSYTF. The CDR3 region has the DNA TGTGCCAGCAGCCAAACTCTGAGCTACACCTTC.

CDR3 DNA: TGTGCCAGCTCACGCCACGGGGGGGACCTGGGCTACGAGCAGTACTTC. Translation gives CASSRHGGDLGYEQYF. J is TRBJ2-7 and V is TRBV9, with 8 positions matching TRBD2. Losses at the gene ends were 7 bases for V and 3 bases for J; bases not matched to a gene: 15. Per germline, CDR1 SGDLS and CDR2 YYNGEE. CDR3 length: 16 amino acids.

The V gene is TRBV19, the J gene TRBJ1-5; TRBD1 matches 7 bases. Germline lookup yields CDR1 LNHDA and CDR2 SQIVND (reference sequence). Losses at the gene ends were 6 bases for V and 10 bases for J; bases not matched to a gene: 3. The CDR3 runs 11 residues. The CDR3 is CASRRQGPQHF. Here the CDR3 DNA reads TGTGCCAGTAGAAGACAGGGTCCCCAGCATTTT.

The rearrangement uses TRBV18 and TRBJ1-2, with D maybe TRBD1 (5 bases). Germline CDR1 KGHSH, CDR2 LQKENI. The CDR3 is 14 residues long. The V end lost 0 bases, the J end lost 7 bases, and 12 bases lay between the germline ends. This CDR3 reads CASSPPSETVGYTF. The CDR3 DNA sequence: TGTGCCAGCTCACCACCCTCAGAGACAGTTGGCTACACCTTC.

This chain joins TRBV6-1 and TRBJ2-1, with 9 bases fitting TRBD1. The CDR3 runs to 15 residues. Germline V CDR1 and CDR2: MNHNS, SASEGT. The trim removed 2 bases at V and 3 bases at J, leaving 2 bases unmatched. CDR3 in amino acids: CASSERGQGYNEQFF. The CDR3 region has the DNA TGTGCCAGCAGTGAAAGGGGACAGGGCTACAATGAGCAGTTCTTC.

This clone was detected once. The CDR3 spells CASSFRGRVGETQYF. CDR3 DNA: TGTGCCAGCAGCTTCAGGGGCAGGGTAGGGGAGACCCAGTACTTC. The J gene is TRBJ2-5, the V gene TRBV7-9; D perhaps matches TRBD1 (6 bases). The V end was cut by 3 bases, the J end by 5 bases, with 16 bases between. There are 15 residues in the CDR3. CDR1 is SEHNR, CDR2 FQNEAQ, per germline (reference sequence).

This chain links TRBV24-1 with TRBJ1-1; a possible D gene is TRBD1 (6 bases). Deletions cut 6 bases from V and 7 bases from J, with 11 bases between. Per germline, CDR1 KGHDR and CDR2 SFDVKD. CDR3 length equals 12 residues. The CDR3 nucleotides read TGTGCCACCAGTCTTTCACAGGGTGAAGCTTTCTTT. Its protein product is CATSLSQGEAFF.

The rearrangement uses TRBV13 and TRBJ2-5; no reliable D call. Looked up from germline, CDR1 is PRHDT and CDR2 is FYEKMQ (reference sequence). Trimming shortened V by 0 bases and J by 5 bases, and 4 bases separated the two germline ends. The CDR3 has 12 amino acids. The CDR3 protein is CASSLGEETQYF. CDR3 nucleotide sequence: TGTGCCAGCAGCTTAGGAGAGGAGACCCAGTACTTC.